These T cell receptor beta chains were read from a single sample in a study of T-cell memory formation after mild COVID-19. One entry per CDR3 protein, called by TCRdb with MiXCR from the 5' RACE reads. The repertoire includes 55,000 to 75,000 distinct CDR3 sequences, 25% to 35% of them detected once, and about 40% sits in the top ten. The sequenced material came from PBMCs or a T cell subset sorted from them (not recorded which). Source of these receptors: a man between 18 and 29 years old who had mild COVID-19 (a few samples of this study predate the infection). Cell type and time point are not known. CDR3s include the opening cysteine and the closing phenylalanine or tryptophan. A D gene is named only where the DNA matches it firmly. Size is omitted from some rows. Given values are once, few, many or a class for expanded clones.

size	V	D	J	CDR3	DNA
NA	TRBV4-1	NA	TRBJ1-2	CASSQDDGDYGYTF	TGCGCCAGCAGCCAAGATGACGGAGACTATGGCTACACCTTC
few	TRBV9	TRBD2	TRBJ2-1	CASSVGRGGNEQFF	TGTGCCAGCAGCGTAGGACGGGGGGGCAATGAGCAGTTCTTC
NA	TRBV7-3	NA	TRBJ2-5	CASSLGFHNSETQYF	TGTGCCAGCAGCTTAGGCTTTCACAATTCTGAGACCCAGTACTTC
few	TRBV12-3/TRBV12-4	TRBD1	TRBJ2-5	CASSSAGTGKSQYF	TGTGCCAGCAGTTCCGCCGGGACAGGGAAGTCCCAGTACTTC
few	TRBV11-2	TRBD1	TRBJ2-4	CASSSPGQGTIAKNIQYF	TGTGCCAGCAGCTCACCCGGACAGGGGACAATAGCCAAAAACATTCAGTACTTC
NA	TRBV12-3/TRBV12-4	NA	TRBJ2-3	CASSLVGGGADTQYF	TGTGCCAGCAGTTTGGTCGGGGGAGGTGCAGATACGCAGTATTTT
NA	TRBV2	NA	TRBJ2-7	CASSAGGSSYEQYF	TGTGCCAGCAGTGCCGGCGGTTCCTCCTACGAGCAGTACTTC
few	TRBV11-2	TRBD2	TRBJ2-5	CASSLIPSGGSQETQYF	TGTGCCAGCAGCTTAATCCCTAGCGGGGGCTCACAAGAGACCCAGTACTTC
NA	TRBV15	NA	TRBJ1-4	CATSKDVREEKLFF	TGTGCCACCAGCAAGGACGTCCGGGAGGAAAAACTGTTTTTT
NA	TRBV6-2/TRBV6-3	NA	TRBJ2-3	CASSYSRTTESTDTQYF	TGTGCCAGCAGTTACTCGAGAACGACAGAAAGCACAGATACGCAGTATTTT
NA	TRBV6-2/TRBV6-3	NA	TRBJ1-5	CASSHRGYSNQPQHF	TGTGCCAGCAGCCACCGGGGATATAGCAATCAGCCCCAGCATTTT
NA	TRBV6-2/TRBV6-3	NA	TRBJ2-1	CASSYSPGGIVEQFF	TGTGCCAGCAGTTACTCGCCCGGGGGAATCGTTGAGCAGTTCTTC
few	TRBV4-3	NA	TRBJ1-4	CASSRARGGEKLFF	TGCGCCAGCAGCCGAGCACGTGGGGGGGAAAAACTGTTTTTT
few	TRBV6-2/TRBV6-3	NA	TRBJ1-1	CASSYSKSARNTEAFF	TGTGCCAGCAGTTACTCAAAGAGCGCCAGAAACACTGAAGCTTTCTTT